A selection of T cell receptor beta chains follows, all from one sample in a study of shared T cell receptors in the human thymus. Assay used: immunoSEQ multiplex PCR; TCRdb lists only in-frame clones, some missing. The profile shows roughly 560,000 clones, around 78% of them singletons. This sample also belongs to another study, concerning human thymus T cells.

Sequencing was carried out using thymocytes. The receptors derive from a boy in the first two years of life with a congenital heart defect. Both conserved end residues are part of each CDR3. The D gene is left open where the match is weak. Only part of the rows carry a size: once, few, many, or a class if the clone is expanded.

abundance,j_gene,d_gene,v_gene,CDR3nt,CDR3aa
few,TRBJ2-5,TRBD1,TRBV14,TGTGCCAGCAGCCCAGGGGGAGAGACCCAGTACTTC,CASSPGGETQYF
few,TRBJ2-1,-,TRBV27,TGTGCCAGCGGGCCCGGGGTTAGCAATGAGCAGTTCTTC,CASGPGVSNEQFF
few,TRBJ1-1,-,TRBV15,TGTGCCACCAGCAGAGATCGGGGGAGACAGACCAGAAACACTGAAGCTTTCTTT,CATSRDRGRQTRNTEAFF
-,TRBJ2-5,TRBD1,TRBV30,TGTGCCTGGAGGCTCGGGACAGGGATCGGGCGGCAGCGGGCCCAGTACTTC,CAWRLGTGIGRQRAQYF
-,TRBJ2-5,-,TRBV18,TGTGCCAGCTCACCATCCCCGATTCGGGGTCGGGAGACCCAGTACTTC,CASSPSPIRGRETQYF
-,TRBJ2-3,-,TRBV28,TGTGCCAGCAGTCCCCGGACAAGCACAGATACGCAGTATTTT,CASSPRTSTDTQYF
few,TRBJ2-5,-,TRBV4-2,TGTGCCAGCAGCCAAGGCGACGGGGGAGAGACCCAGTACTTC,CASSQGDGGETQYF
-,TRBJ2-5,TRBD2,TRBV7-2,TGTGCCAGCAGCCCACCGACAAGCGGGAGCGGGCAAGAGACCCAGTACTTC,CASSPPTSGSGQETQYF
-,TRBJ1-1,TRBD1,TRBV27,TGTGCCAGCAGTTTAACCACAGGGGGCAGAGCTTTCTTT,CASSLTTGGRAFF
-,TRBJ1-2,TRBD1,TRBV25-1,TGTGCCAGCAGTGGGGGGGAAGGGGGCGCATATGGCTACACCTTC,CASSGGEGGAYGYTF
-,TRBJ2-3,-,TRBV7-2,TGTGCCAGCAGCCAAGGGGGGGCTCGAGCAGATACGCAGTATTTT,CASSQGGARADTQYF
-,TRBJ2-1,TRBD2,TRBV4-2,TGTGCCAGCGCAATTTGGTGGGGGGGTTCCCATGAGCAGTTCTTC,CASAIWWGGSHEQFF
once,TRBJ2-1,-,TRBV5-1,TGCGCCAGCAGCCCGAAGACCGAGGGTAGCTCCTACAATGAGCAGTTCTTC,CASSPKTEGSSYNEQFF
-,TRBJ2-4,TRBD2,TRBV6-1,TGTGCCAGCAGTGAGGAGCTAGCGGGAGCCAAAAACATTCAGTACTTC,CASSEELAGAKNIQYF
-,TRBJ1-4,-,TRBV7-2,TGTGCCAGCAGCTTAGGAGTGTGGCAGGGTGGTGAAAAACTGTTTTTT,CASSLGVWQGGEKLFF
-,TRBJ2-3,TRBD2,TRBV30,TGTGCCTGGAGTGTCTCTAGCGGGAGGTCCTCAGATACGCAGTATTTT,CAWSVSSGRSSDTQYF
-,TRBJ2-1,TRBD2,TRBV9,TGTGCCAGCAGCGTAGAGTGGCGGGAGGACCACAATGAGCAGTTCTTC,CASSVEWREDHNEQFF
few,TRBJ2-5,-,TRBV5-6,TGTGCCAGCAGCTTCGGTCGGTGGACAGAGCAAGAGACCCAGTACTTC,CASSFGRWTEQETQYF
-,TRBJ1-3,-,TRBV21-1,TGTGCCAGCAGCAAAGTGCAGCCTCCGGGCTCTGGAAACACCATATATTTT,CASSKVQPPGSGNTIYF
-,TRBJ2-4,TRBD2,TRBV4-2,TGTGCCAGCAGCCAAGATTCGGGACTAGTTATAGCCAAAAACATTCAGTACTTC,CASSQDSGLVIAKNIQYF
-,TRBJ2-7,-,TRBV7-2,TGTGCCAGCAGCTTAGTAGGGCAGGGCGTCTACGAGCAGTACTTC,CASSLVGQGVYEQYF
-,TRBJ1-5,-,TRBV11-2,TGTGCCAGCAGCTTAGACCGCGGGGGTATCCAGCCCCAGCATTTT,CASSLDRGGIQPQHF
-,TRBJ1-4,TRBD1,TRBV19,TGTGCCAGTAGTAATGGGACAGGGCACTCTTTT,CASSNGTGHSF
-,TRBJ2-3,TRBD2,TRBV15,TGTGCCACCAGCAGAGAGCCGGGACTAGCGGGAGTGTATACAGATACGCAGTATTTT,CATSREPGLAGVYTDTQYF
-,TRBJ2-7,TRBD2,TRBV5-4,TGTGCCAGCAGCTTGGCACGGGGGAGCGGGAGGGCCCTCGAGCAGTACTTC,CASSLARGSGRALEQYF
-,TRBJ2-3,-,TRBV28,TGTGCCAGCAGCCCTCAGGGGCCCCTATGGCGCGCAGATACGCAGTATTTT,CASSPQGPLWRADTQYF
-,TRBJ1-2,-,TRBV10-2,TGCGCCAGCAGTGAGTCTCCCGGGGAGAGGAGCTACACCTTC,CASSESPGERSYTF
-,TRBJ2-1,TRBD2,TRBV4-3,TGCGCCAGCAGCCAAGGGACTAGCGGGAGTCAGGAGCAGTTCTTC,CASSQGTSGSQEQFF
-,TRBJ1-2,TRBD1,TRBV5-1,TGCGCCAGCAGCCCCGAAGGGACAGGGGGTATCGATGGCTACACCTTC,CASSPEGTGGIDGYTF
-,TRBJ2-5,TRBD2,TRBV4-3,TGCGCCAGCAGCCCTTCCGGGGGGGAGGAGACCCAGTACTTC,CASSPSGGEETQYF
-,TRBJ2-7,-,TRBV14,TGTGCCAGCAGCCAAGATTCGCGGGACCCTAGAACCTTTTACGAGCAGTACTTC,CASSQDSRDPRTFYEQYF
-,TRBJ2-1,-,TRBV6-5,TGTGCCAGCAGTTCCGTCGGGTCGTCCTACAATGAGCAGTTCTTC,CASSSVGSSYNEQFF
-,TRBJ1-4,TRBD1,TRBV5-1,TGCGCCAGCAGTCGTGGGGAGACCGACAGGGGGCAAGGTGAAAAACTGTTTTTT,CASSRGETDRGQGEKLFF
-,TRBJ2-7,-,TRBV27,TGTGCCAGCAGTCTCGACCGGGGGTACGAGCAGTACTTC,CASSLDRGYEQYF
-,TRBJ1-4,-,TRBV11-2,TGTGCCAGCAGCTTAGTCAGGGATTGTGAAAAACTGTTTTTT,CASSLVRDCEKLFF
-,TRBJ2-3,-,TRBV4-2,TGTGCCAGCAGCCAGAGCTGGGACTCTAACACAGATACGCAGTATTTT,CASSQSWDSNTDTQYF
-,TRBJ2-1,TRBD2,TRBV9,TGTGCCAGCAGCGTATGCGGGAGGTCCTACAATGAGCAGTTCTTC,CASSVCGRSYNEQFF
-,TRBJ2-3,TRBD2,TRBV2,TGTGCCAGCAGTGAAGGCTATGGCGGGAGCGGGGCAGATACGCAGTATTTT,CASSEGYGGSGADTQYF
-,TRBJ2-5,TRBD2,TRBV7-9,TGTGCCAGCAGCTCCTTATCGCAGCGGGCGGGGGTAGAGACCCAGTACTTC,CASSSLSQRAGVETQYF
-,TRBJ2-1,-,TRBV14,TGTGCCAGCAGCCAACCCAGGGCGAATGAGCAGTTCTTC,CASSQPRANEQFF
-,TRBJ2-5,TRBD2,TRBV30,TGTGCCTGGAGGTCCGGGGGGGAGACCCAGTACTTC,CAWRSGGETQYF
-,TRBJ2-1,-,TRBV9,TGTGCCAGCAGCGTAGATCGGGGGTCCTACAATGAGCAGTTCTTC,CASSVDRGSYNEQFF
-,TRBJ2-5,TRBD2,TRBV15,TGTGCCACCAGCAGGGGGACGACTAGCGGGGGACAAGAGACCCAGTACTTC,CATSRGTTSGGQETQYF
-,TRBJ2-7,TRBD1,TRBV5-6,TGTGCCAGCAGCGGAGGGACAGGGCCTCCCTACGAGCAGTACTTC,CASSGGTGPPYEQYF
once,TRBJ2-7,TRBD2,TRBV5-1,TGCGCCAGCAGCTTGGAGAGAGGGAGGGCCGTCTTGGACGAGCAGTACTTC,CASSLERGRAVLDEQYF
-,TRBJ2-7,TRBD1,TRBV4-3,TGCGCCAGCAGCCGGGACAGGGGCCTCTGGGAGCAGTACTTC,CASSRDRGLWEQYF
-,TRBJ1-2,TRBD1,TRBV28,TGTGCCAGCAGGGTCTCAGGGGGTCATGGCTACACCTTC,CASRVSGGHGYTF
-,TRBJ2-7,TRBD2,TRBV28,TGTGCCAGCAGTCCGGAGGGGGGACTAGCGGGATTGCTCGAGCAGTACTTC,CASSPEGGLAGLLEQYF
-,TRBJ1-1,-,TRBV4-3,TGCGCCAGCAGCCAAGATTGGGGAGGCCCGAACACTGAAGCTTTCTTT,CASSQDWGGPNTEAFF
-,TRBJ2-1,-,TRBV5-6,TGTGCCAGCAGCTTCGCCTCTCGAGGGAGCTCCTACAATGAGCAGTTCTTC,CASSFASRGSSYNEQFF
-,TRBJ2-7,-,TRBV4-1,TGCGCCAGCAGCCAAGACCCGGCGTTACAGGTCGACTCCTACGAGCAGTACTTC,CASSQDPALQVDSYEQYF
-,TRBJ2-7,-,TRBV5-8,TGTGCCAGCAGCTCAGGAGGGCGGGCCTACGAGCAGTACTTC,CASSSGGRAYEQYF